Included here is one TCR beta chain sequence, with context. Antigen: not known. This sample was taken from a study of T cell responses to AZD1222 COVID-19 vaccine. Study as a whole: Both about-4-week and about-12-week second-dose recipients were combined.

Here immunoSEQ multiplex PCR was the method, and the copy in TCRdb shows in-frame clones only, minus some. The data contain under 150,000 clones, 93% of them singletons. The CDR3 contains 15 residues. With 0 bases removed from V and 0 bases from J, the gap between germline ends came to 7 bases. Germline V CDR1 and CDR2: SGHDN, FVKESK. Broader study findings: Two AZD1222 doses significantly raised spike-specific TCR breadth and depth over controls. Unmutated variant regions are reportedly targeted by nearly half of spike-specific TCRs.

This chain links TRBV14 with TRBJ2-3, with D unresolved. The specimen comprised peripheral blood, sampled on day 0 of AZD1222 vaccination. The sequence derives from an adult in good health. This CDR3 reads CASSQDRISTDTQYF. Written as DNA, the CDR3 is TGTGCCAGCAGCCAAGATCGGATTAGCACAGATACGCAGTATTTT.